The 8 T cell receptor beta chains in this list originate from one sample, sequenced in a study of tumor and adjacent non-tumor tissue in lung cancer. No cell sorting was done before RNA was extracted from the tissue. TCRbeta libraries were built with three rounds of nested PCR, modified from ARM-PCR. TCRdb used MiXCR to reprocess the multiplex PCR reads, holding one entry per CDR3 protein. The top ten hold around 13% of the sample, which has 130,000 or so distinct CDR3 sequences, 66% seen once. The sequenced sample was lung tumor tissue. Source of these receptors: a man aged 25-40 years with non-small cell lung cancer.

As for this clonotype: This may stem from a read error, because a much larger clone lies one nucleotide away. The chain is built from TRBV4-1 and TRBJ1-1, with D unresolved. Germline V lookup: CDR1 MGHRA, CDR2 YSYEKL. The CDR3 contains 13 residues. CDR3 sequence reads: CASSQDWSTETFF. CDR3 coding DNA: TGCGCCAGCAGCCAAGATTGGAGCACTGAAACTTTCTTT.

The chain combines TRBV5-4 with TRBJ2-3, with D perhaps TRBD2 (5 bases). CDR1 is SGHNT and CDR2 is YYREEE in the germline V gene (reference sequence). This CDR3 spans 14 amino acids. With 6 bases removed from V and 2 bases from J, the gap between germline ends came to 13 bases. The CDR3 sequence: CASNSGSLTDTQYF. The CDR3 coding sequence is TGTGCCAGCAACTCGGGGTCCCTCACAGATACGCAGTATTTT.

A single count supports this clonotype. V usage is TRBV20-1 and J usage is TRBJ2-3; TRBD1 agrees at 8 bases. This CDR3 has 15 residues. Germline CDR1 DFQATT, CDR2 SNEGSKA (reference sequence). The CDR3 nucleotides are TGCAATGCCACAGCCGGGACAGGAGGCATAGATACGCAGTATTTT. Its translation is CNATAGTGGIDTQYF.

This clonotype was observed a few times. The CDR3 reads CASSYSAVRSGNTIYF. The CDR3 DNA follows: TGTGCCAGCAGTTACTCGGCAGTCCGCTCTGGAAACACCATATATTTT. The V gene is TRBV6-6, the J gene TRBJ1-3; D is unclear. This CDR3 contains 16 residues. The V end was cut by 0 bases, the J end by 0 bases, with 9 bases between. Germline lookup yields CDR1 MNHNY and CDR2 SVGAGI (reference sequence).

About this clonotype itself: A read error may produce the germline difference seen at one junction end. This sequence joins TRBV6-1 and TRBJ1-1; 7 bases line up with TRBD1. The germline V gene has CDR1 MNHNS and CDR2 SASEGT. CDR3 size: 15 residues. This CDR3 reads CASRQTGSTNTEAFF. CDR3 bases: TGTGCAAGCAGGCAGACAGGGAGCACGAACACTGAAGCTTTCTTT.

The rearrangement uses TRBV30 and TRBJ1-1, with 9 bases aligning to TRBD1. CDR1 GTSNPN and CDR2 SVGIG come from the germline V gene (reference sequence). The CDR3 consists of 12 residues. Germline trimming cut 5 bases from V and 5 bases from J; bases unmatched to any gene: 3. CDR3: CAWGDRETEAFF. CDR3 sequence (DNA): TGTGCCTGGGGGGACAGGGAGACTGAAGCTTTCTTT. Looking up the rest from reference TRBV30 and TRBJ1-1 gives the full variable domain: SQTIHQWPATLVQPVGSPLSLECTVEGTSNPNLYWYRQAAGRGLQLLFYSVGIGQISSEVPQNLSASRPQDRQFILSSKKLLLSDSGFYLCAWGDRETEAFFGQGTRLTVV.

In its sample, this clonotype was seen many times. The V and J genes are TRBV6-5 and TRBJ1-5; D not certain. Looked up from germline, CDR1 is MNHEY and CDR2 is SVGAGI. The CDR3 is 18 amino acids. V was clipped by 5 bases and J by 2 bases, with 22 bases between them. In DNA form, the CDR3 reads TGTGCCAGCAGTACTCGATTTGAGGGCCGCAAGGGCAATCAGCCCCAGCATTTT. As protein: CASSTRFEGRKGNQPQHF.

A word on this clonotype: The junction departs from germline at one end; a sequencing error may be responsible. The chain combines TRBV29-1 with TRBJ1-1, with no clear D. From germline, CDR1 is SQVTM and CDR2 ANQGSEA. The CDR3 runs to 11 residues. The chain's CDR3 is CSIASNTESFF. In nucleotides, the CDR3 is TGCAGCATTGCCAGTAACACTGAATCTTTCTTT.